This T cell receptor (beta chain) was captured by sequencing in a study of T cell repertoires in cytomegalovirus infection. Study-wide context: Based on public TCR beta signatures, there were indications of CMV infection and of a matching HLA type. Study observations and caveats: Dominating the ex vivo response were HLA-C-restricted CMV-specific TCR beta clonotypes. People with CMV and the relevant HLA were identified by cumulative public TCR beta family frequency.

This clonotype has at least ten counts. The antigen remains undetermined. TCRdb re-derived calls from the reads in MiXCR, one entry per CDR3 protein. Seen here are approximately 550,000 distinct CDR3 sequences, about 15% observed once, and the top ten hold more than 20%. Germline CDR1 is MNHNS and CDR2 is SASEGT. Between the trimmed V and J ends, which lost 6 bases and 0 bases, there was a span of 15 bases. This CDR3 is built from 15 residues. This TCR was sampled from a human donor in good health (CMV status not recorded). Some clones in this sample may be carry-over from other donors' samples. The chain employs TRBV6-1 and TRBJ2-7, with a weak D call TRBD1 (6 bases). The sequenced sample consisted of CD8+ T cells from PBMCs. The CDR3, as DNA: TGTGCCAGCAGCCCGGGGACACGAAGCTCCTACGAGCAGTACTTC. Amino acid sequence: CASSPGTRSSYEQYF.